These 8 T cell receptor beta chains originate from one sample sequenced in a study of T cell repertoires in ileal Crohn's disease. Here immunoSEQ multiplex PCR was the method, and the copy in TCRdb shows in-frame clones only, minus some. The profile shows 9,000 to 13,000 clones, around three quarters of them singletons. Sequenced input: ileal tissue. The receptors stem from an adult with Crohn's disease.

This chain connects TRBV7-6 to TRBJ1-1, with D perhaps TRBD1 (5 bases). Germline lookup yields CDR1 SGHVS and CDR2 FNYEAQ. The CDR3 totals 13 residues. Trimming stripped 5 bases from V and 4 bases from J, with 11 bases between. The CDR3 here is CASSQTESTEAFF. The CDR3 region has the DNA TGTGCCAGCAGCCAGACAGAGAGCACTGAAGCTTTCTTT.

J is TRBJ1-4 and V is TRBV4-3, with D possibly matching TRBD1 (6 bases). The CDR3 is 15 residues long. V dropped 3 bases and J dropped 6 bases, with 14 bases sitting between them. Germline-derived CDR1 and CDR2 are LGHNA and YSLEER. The CDR3 coding sequence is TGCGCCAGCAGCCACTCATCAGGGGCGGATGAAAAACTGTTTTTT. This sequence encodes CASSHSSGADEKLFF.

This rearrangement joins TRBV6-5 to TRBJ1-5; no clear D. Germline V gene data show CDR1 as MNHEY and CDR2 as SVGAGI. The CDR3 is 13 amino acids. Trimming pared 4 bases from V and 5 bases from J, leaving 9 bases between. The CDR3 DNA sequence: TGTGCCAGCAGTTGGGCGAGGGATCAGCCCCAGCATTTT. It translates to CASSWARDQPQHF.

The chain employs TRBV29-1 and TRBJ2-7; 10 bases agree with TRBD1. The V gene end was trimmed by 0 bases and the J gene end by 7 bases; junction bases not matched to a gene: 9. CDR3 length equals 15 residues. Per the germline V gene, CDR1 is SQVTM and CDR2 is ANQGSEA. CDR3 loop: CSVEDRGTGAGEQYF. The DNA for the CDR3 is TGCAGCGTTGAAGATCGGGGGACAGGGGCTGGAGAGCAGTACTTC.

This chain connects TRBV13 to TRBJ1-1; TRBD1 agrees at 9 bases. The CDR3 totals 14 residues. V lost 7 bases to trimming and J lost 2 bases; unmatched junction nucleotides: 5. Looked up from germline, CDR1 is PRHDT and CDR2 is FYEKMQ (reference sequence). CDR3 in DNA: TGTGCCAGCACCACGGGACAGGGAAACACTGAAGCTTTCTTT. It specifies CASTTGQGNTEAFF.

The chain is built from TRBV23-1 and TRBJ2-7, with TRBD2 matching over 8 bases. TRBV23-1 is given ORF status, its function remaining uncertain. V was pared by 1 base and J by 12 bases, with 8 bases of the junction left unmatched. This CDR3 comprises 13 residues. CDR3 coding DNA: TGCGCCAGCAGTCAATATCGGGGGGGGCGGCCGTACTTC. It encodes CASSQYRGGRPYF.

A single count supports this clone. V and J are TRBV4-3 and TRBJ1-5; D ambiguous. V was clipped by 0 bases and J by 5 bases, with 5 bases between them. This CDR3 has 13 residues. CDR1 LGHNA and CDR2 YSLEER come from the germline V gene. In DNA form, the CDR3 reads TGCGCCAGCAGCCAAGATCAGTATCAGCCCCAGCATTTT. This translates into CASSQDQYQPQHF.

The chain joins TRBV19 to TRBJ1-5; TRBD1 aligns across 8 bases. CDR1 is LNHDA and CDR2 is SQIVND in the germline V gene (reference sequence). The CDR3 consists of 15 residues. The V segment lost 6 bases and the J segment 0 bases; nucleotides outside the gene matches: 4. CDR3 sequence: CASRRTGNSNQPQHF. DNA of the CDR3: TGTGCCAGTAGAAGGACAGGGAATAGCAATCAGCCCCAGCATTTT.